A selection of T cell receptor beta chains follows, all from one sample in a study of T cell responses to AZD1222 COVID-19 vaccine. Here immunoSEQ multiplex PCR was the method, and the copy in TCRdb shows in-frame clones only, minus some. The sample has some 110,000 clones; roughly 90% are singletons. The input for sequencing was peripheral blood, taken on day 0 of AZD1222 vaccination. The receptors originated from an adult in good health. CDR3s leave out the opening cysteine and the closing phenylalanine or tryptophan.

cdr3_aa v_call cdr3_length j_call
ASSQVEAVRASPLH TRBV3-1/TRBV3-2 14 TRBJ1-6
ASSLGGAPNYGYT TRBV5-1 13 TRBJ1-2
ASSRGTVDNQPQH TRBV5-8 13 TRBJ1-5
ATGGAIQETQY TRBV15 11 TRBJ2-5
ASSERGLDTGELF TRBV3-1/TRBV3-2 13 TRBJ2-2
ASSLARQEGDYT TRBV5-1 12 TRBJ1-2
ASSPGYGGETEAF TRBV7-9 13 TRBJ1-1
ASSSSGSLGIYEQY TRBV6-2/TRBV6-3 14 TRBJ2-7
ASSLGNTNYEQY TRBV27 12 TRBJ2-7
ASSWEVGGTPYEQY TRBV5-1 14 TRBJ2-7
ASSQMGTEAF TRBV3-1/TRBV3-2 10 TRBJ1-1
ASSPVQGLNTIY TRBV7-6 12 TRBJ1-3
ASSRSRDWH TRBV11-2 9 TRBJ2-7
ATKRYGAQETQY TRBV15 12 TRBJ2-5
ASSETTTGEQF TRBV2 11 TRBJ2-1
AKSVSPTHPGY TRBV25-1 11 TRBJ1-3
ASSIGNQPQH TRBV19 10 TRBJ1-5
ASSWGHSPSTDTQY TRBV5-1 14 TRBJ2-3
ASSGGPYNEQF TRBV2 11 TRBJ2-1
ASSRAPGQGSGELF TRBV6-4 14 TRBJ2-2
ASSEARGYYGYT TRBV6-1 12 TRBJ1-2
ASSIYGTEAF TRBV19 10 TRBJ1-1
ASSQVTSGAVGTQY TRBV4-1 14 TRBJ2-5
ATSRDPMPGYGYT TRBV15 13 TRBJ1-2
ATSGGLGPLNYGYT TRBV24-1 14 TRBJ1-2
ASSQVAGASYEQY TRBV5-1 13 TRBJ2-7
ASSLRDPLTGELF TRBV9 13 TRBJ2-2
SASNPGVGEDEQF TRBV20-1 13 TRBJ2-1
ASSLALGTASSYNEQF TRBV7-6 16 TRBJ2-1
ASSQAGGRRNTIY TRBV3-1/TRBV3-2 13 TRBJ1-3
ASSIGTDSNQPQH TRBV28 13 TRBJ1-5
ASSDWTDYGYT TRBV2 11 TRBJ1-2
ASSEAGDNSPLH TRBV2 12 TRBJ1-6
ASSATLVEQTQY TRBV5-1 12 TRBJ2-5
ASSPQPDIVQGDQPQH TRBV9 16 TRBJ1-5
ASKSTASYEQY TRBV28 11 TRBJ2-7
ASSLGPSGSYDTQY TRBV7-2 14 TRBJ2-3
ASSYGAGLREQY TRBV6-5 12 TRBJ2-7
ASRRDGDSGNTIY TRBV6-4 13 TRBJ1-3
ATSRGGQASYNEQF TRBV15 14 TRBJ2-1
ATSGQSSYNSPLH TRBV15 13 TRBJ1-6
ASSIPGSSNQPQH TRBV19 13 TRBJ1-5
ASSSQRSRTEAF TRBV27 12 TRBJ1-1
ASILVTEQY TRBV6-5 9 TRBJ2-7
ASSLDGGLVGETQY TRBV11-3 14 TRBJ2-5
ASSLGVSSGNTIY TRBV5-1 13 TRBJ1-3
AISTQGAGEQY TRBV10-3 11 TRBJ2-7
ASSPVTGYNSPLH TRBV28 13 TRBJ1-6
ASSEYSGGRETDTQY TRBV6-1 15 TRBJ2-3